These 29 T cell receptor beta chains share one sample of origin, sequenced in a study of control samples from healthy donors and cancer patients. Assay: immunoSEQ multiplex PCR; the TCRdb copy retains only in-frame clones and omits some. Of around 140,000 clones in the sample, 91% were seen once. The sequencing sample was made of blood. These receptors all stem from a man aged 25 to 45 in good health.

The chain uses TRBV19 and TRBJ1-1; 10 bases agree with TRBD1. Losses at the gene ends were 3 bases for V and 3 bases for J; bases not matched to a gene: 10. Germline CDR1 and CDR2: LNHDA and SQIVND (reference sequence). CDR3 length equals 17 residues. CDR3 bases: TGTGCCAGTAGTATGCGAGGGGTCGGACAGGGGGACACTGAAGCTTTCTTT. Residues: CASSMRGVGQGDTEAFF.

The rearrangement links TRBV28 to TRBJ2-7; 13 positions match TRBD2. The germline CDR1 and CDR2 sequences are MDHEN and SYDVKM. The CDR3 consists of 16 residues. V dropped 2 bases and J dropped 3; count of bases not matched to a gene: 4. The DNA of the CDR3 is TGTGCCAGCAGTTTAGGGACTAGCGGGGCAAACTACGAGCAGTACTTC. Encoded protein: CASSLGTSGANYEQYF.

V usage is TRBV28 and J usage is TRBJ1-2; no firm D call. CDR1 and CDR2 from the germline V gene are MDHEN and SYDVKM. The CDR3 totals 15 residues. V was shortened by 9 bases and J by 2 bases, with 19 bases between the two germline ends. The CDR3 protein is CASKVSRVANYGYTF. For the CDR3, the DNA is TGTGCCAGTAAAGTTTCCCGGGTGGCCAACTATGGCTACACCTTC.

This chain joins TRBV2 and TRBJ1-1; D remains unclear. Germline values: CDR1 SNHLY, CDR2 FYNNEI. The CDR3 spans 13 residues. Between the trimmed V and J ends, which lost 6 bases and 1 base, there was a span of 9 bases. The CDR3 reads CASSNAGNTEAFF. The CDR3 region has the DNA TGTGCCAGCAGCAACGCGGGGAACACTGAAGCTTTCTTT.

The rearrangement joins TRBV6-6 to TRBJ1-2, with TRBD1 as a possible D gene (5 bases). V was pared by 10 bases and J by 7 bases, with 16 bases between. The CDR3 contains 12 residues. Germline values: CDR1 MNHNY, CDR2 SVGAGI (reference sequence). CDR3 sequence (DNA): TGTGCCACTCGGGATGGGAGGGGTGGCTACACCTTC. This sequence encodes CATRDGRGGYTF.

In DNA form, the CDR3 reads TGTGCCAGCAGCCGGAGGACAGGGGGTAATGAGCAGTTCTTC. It encodes CASSRRTGGNEQFF. The rearrangement links TRBV3-1 (or the pseudogene TRBV3-2) to TRBJ2-1; TRBD1 agrees at 10 bases. After removal of 4 bases from V and 7 bases from J, the junction contained 4 bases not matched to a gene. This CDR3 comprises 14 residues. Germline CDR1 and CDR2: LGHDT and YNNKEL (reference sequence).

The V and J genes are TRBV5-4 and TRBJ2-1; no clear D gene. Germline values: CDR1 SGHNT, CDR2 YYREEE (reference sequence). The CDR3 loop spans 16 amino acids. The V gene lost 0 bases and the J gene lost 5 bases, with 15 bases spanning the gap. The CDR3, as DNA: TGTGCCAGCAGCTTGGGGCACATAGGGTTGAACAATGAGCAGTTCTTC. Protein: CASSLGHIGLNNEQFF.

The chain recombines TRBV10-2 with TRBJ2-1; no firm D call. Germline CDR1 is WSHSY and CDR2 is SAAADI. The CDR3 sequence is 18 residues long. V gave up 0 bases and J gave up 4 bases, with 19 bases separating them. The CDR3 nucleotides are TGCGCCAGCAGTGAGTCGTCCCCCGGAGTGATTAGATACAATGAGCAGTTCTTC. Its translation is CASSESSPGVIRYNEQFF.

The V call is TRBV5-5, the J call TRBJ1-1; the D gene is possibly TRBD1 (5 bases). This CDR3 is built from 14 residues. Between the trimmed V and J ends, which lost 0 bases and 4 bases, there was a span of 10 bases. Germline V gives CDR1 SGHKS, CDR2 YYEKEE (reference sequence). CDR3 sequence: CASSLALGATEAFF. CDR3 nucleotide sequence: TGTGCCAGCAGCTTGGCCTTAGGGGCCACTGAAGCTTTCTTT.

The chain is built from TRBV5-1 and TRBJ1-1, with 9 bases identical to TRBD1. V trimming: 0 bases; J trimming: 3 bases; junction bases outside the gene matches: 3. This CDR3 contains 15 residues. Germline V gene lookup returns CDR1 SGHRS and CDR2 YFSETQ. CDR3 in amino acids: CASSLGDREYTEAFF. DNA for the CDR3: TGCGCCAGCAGCTTGGGGGACAGGGAATACACTGAAGCTTTCTTT.

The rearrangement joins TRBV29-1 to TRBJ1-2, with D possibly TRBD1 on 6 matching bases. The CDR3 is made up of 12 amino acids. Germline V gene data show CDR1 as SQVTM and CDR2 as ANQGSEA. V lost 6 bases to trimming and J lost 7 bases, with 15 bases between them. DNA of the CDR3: TGCAGCGTCCTCACAGGGTTCCTTGGCTACACCTTC. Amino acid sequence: CSVLTGFLGYTF.

The CDR3 sequence is CASSLAGQPYEQYF. CDR3 DNA: TGTGCCAGCAGCTTGGCCGGACAGCCATACGAGCAGTACTTC. This chain uses TRBV5-4 with TRBJ2-7; D possibly corresponds to TRBD1 (6 bases). From germline, CDR1 is SGHNT and CDR2 YYREEE (reference sequence). The CDR3 is 14 residues long. Deletions cut 0 bases from V and 4 bases from J, with 11 bases between. Using reference TRBV5-4 and TRBJ2-7 for the parts outside the CDR3, the full variable domain is ETGVTQSPTHLIKTRGQQVTLRCSSQSGHNTVSWYQQALGQGPQFIFQYYREEENGRGNFPPRFSGLQFPNYSSELNVNALELDDSALYLCASSLAGQPYEQYFGPGTRLTVT.

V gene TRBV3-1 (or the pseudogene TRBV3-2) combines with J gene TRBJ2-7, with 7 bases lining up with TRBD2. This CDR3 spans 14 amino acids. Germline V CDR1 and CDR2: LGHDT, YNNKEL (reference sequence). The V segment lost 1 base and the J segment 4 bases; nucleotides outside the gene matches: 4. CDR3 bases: TGTGCCAGCAGCCAAGCGGGGGGAGGATACGAGCAGTACTTC. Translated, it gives CASSQAGGGYEQYF.

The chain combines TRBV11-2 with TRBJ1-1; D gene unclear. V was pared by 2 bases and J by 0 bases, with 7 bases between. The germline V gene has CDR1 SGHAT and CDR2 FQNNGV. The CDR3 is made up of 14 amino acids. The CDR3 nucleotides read TGTGCCAGCAGCTTATGGGGAATGAACACTGAAGCTTTCTTT. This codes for CASSLWGMNTEAFF.

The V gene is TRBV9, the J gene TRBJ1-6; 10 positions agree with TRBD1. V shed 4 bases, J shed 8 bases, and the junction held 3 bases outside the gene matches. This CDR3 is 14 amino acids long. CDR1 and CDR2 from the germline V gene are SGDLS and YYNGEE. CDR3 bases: TGTGCCAGCAGCTCCGGACAGGGGGATTCACCCCTCCACTTT. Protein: CASSSGQGDSPLHF. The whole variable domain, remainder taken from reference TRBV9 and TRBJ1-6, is DSGVTQTPKHLITATGQRVTLRCSPRSGDLSVYWYQQSLDQGLQFLIQYYNGEERAKGNILERFSAQQFPDLHSELNLSSLELGDSALYFCASSSGQGDSPLHFGNGTRLTVT.

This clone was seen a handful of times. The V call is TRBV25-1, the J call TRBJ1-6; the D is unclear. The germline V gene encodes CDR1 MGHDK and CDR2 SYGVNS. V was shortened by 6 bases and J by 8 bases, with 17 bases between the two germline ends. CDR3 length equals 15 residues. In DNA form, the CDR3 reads TGTGCCAGCAGACCAACGCGAAACCACGATTCACCCCTCCACTTT. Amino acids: CASRPTRNHDSPLHF.

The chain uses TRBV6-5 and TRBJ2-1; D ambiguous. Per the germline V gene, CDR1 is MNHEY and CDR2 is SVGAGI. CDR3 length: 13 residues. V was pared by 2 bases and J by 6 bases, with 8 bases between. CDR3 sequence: CASSYSQINEQFF. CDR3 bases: TGTGCCAGCAGTTACAGCCAGATCAATGAGCAGTTCTTC.

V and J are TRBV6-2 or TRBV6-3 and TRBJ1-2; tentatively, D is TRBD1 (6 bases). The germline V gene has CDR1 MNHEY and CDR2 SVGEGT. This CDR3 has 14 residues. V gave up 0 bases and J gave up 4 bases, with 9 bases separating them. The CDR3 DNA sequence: TGTGCCAGCAGTTACTCTTTGGACAGCTATGGCTACACCTTC. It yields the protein CASSYSLDSYGYTF.

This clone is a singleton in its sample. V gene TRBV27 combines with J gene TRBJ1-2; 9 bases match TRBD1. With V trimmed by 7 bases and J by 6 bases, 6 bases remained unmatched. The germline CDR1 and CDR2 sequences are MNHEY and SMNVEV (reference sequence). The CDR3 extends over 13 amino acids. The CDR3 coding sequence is TGTGCCAGCAACTCCGGGACAGGGAATGGCTACACCTTC. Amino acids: CASNSGTGNGYTF.

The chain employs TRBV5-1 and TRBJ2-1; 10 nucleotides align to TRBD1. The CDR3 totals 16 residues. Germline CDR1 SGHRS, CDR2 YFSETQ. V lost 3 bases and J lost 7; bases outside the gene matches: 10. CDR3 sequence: CASSSAGDRGMNEQFF. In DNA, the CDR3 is TGCGCCAGCAGCTCCGCCGGGGACAGGGGTATGAATGAGCAGTTCTTC. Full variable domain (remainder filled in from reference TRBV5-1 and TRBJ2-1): KAGVTQTPRYLIKTRGQQVTLSCSPISGHRSVSWYQQTPGQGLQFLFEYFSETQRNKGNFPGRFSGRQFSNSRSEMNVSTLELGDSALYLCASSSAGDRGMNEQFFGPGTRLTVL.

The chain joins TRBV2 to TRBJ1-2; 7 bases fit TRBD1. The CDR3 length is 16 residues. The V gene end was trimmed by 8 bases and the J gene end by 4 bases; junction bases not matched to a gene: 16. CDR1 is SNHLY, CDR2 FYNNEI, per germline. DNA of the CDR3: TGTGCCAGCTTAGCCCTGGGACAAAGACAGGGCTATGGCTACACCTTC. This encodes CASLALGQRQGYGYTF.

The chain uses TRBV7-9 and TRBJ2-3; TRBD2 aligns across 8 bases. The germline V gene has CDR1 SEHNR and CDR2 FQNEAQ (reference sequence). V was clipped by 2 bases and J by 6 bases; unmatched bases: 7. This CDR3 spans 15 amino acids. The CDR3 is CASSLPGGLSDTQYF. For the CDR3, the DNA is TGTGCCAGCAGCTTACCGGGGGGGCTATCGGATACGCAGTATTTT.

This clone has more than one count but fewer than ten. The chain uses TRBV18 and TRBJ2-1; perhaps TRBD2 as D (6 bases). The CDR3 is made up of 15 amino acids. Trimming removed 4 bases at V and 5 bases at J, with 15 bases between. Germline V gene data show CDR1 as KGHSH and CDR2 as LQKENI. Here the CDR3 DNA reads TGTGCCAGCTCACTGGATCAGGGAGGAAACAATGAGCAGTTCTTC. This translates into CASSLDQGGNNEQFF.

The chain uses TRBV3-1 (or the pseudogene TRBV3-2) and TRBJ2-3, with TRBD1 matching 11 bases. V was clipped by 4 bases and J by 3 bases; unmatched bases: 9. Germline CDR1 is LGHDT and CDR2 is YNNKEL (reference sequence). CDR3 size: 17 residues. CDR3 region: CASSLSTGTGGTDTQYF. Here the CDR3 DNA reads TGTGCCAGCAGCCTCTCGACCGGGACAGGGGGAACAGATACGCAGTATTTT.

As DNA, the CDR3 is TGCGCCAGCAGCCAAGGCGGTACTAGCACAGATACGCAGTATTTT. This sequence encodes CASSQGGTSTDTQYF. The chain joins TRBV4-1 to TRBJ2-3; D is unclear. Germline V CDR1 and CDR2: MGHRA, YSYEKL. V lost 1 base and J 0 bases, leaving 8 bases between the germline ends. CDR3 length: 15 residues.

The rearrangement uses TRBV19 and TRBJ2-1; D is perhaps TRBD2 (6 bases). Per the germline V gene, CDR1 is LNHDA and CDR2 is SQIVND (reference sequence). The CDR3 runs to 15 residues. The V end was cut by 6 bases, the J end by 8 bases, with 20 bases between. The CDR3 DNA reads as TGTGCCAGTAGGGATTCAACCGGGGGTCCGGATGAGCAGTTCTTC. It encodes CASRDSTGGPDEQFF.

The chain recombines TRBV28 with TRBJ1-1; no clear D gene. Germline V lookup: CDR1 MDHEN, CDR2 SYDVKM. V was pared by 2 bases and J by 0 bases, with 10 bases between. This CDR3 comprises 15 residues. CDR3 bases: TGTGCCAGCAGTTTAGAGCCGGGGTTGAACACTGAAGCTTTCTTT. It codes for CASSLEPGLNTEAFF.

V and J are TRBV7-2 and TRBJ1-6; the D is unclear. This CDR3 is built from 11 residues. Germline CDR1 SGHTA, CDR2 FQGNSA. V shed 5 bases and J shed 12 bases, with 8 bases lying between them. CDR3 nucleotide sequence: TGTGCCAGCAGCGAGGGAGTACCCCTCCACTTT. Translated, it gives CASSEGVPLHF.

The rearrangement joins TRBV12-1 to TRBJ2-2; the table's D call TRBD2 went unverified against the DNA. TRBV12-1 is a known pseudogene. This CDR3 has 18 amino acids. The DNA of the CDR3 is TGTGCCAGCAGCTTAGGGCTAGCGGGGGGGCGGAACACCGGGGAGCTGTTTTTT. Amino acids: CASSLGLAGGRNTGELFF.